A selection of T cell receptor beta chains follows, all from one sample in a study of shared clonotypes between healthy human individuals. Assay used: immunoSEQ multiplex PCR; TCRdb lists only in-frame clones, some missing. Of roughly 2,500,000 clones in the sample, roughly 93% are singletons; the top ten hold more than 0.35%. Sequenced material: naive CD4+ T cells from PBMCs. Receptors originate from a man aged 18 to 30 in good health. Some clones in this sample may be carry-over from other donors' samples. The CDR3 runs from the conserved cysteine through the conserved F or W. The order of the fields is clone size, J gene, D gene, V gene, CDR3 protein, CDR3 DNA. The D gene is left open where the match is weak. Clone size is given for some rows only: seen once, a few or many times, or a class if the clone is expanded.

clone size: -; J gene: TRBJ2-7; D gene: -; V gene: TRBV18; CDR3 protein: CASSPFPGSSSYEQYF; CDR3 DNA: TGTGCCAGCTCACCATTTCCGGGATCAAGCTCCTACGAGCAGTACTTC
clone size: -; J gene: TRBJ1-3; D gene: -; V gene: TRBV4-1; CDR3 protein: CASSQEGGAAGNTIYF; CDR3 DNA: TGCGCCAGCAGCCAAGAAGGAGGGGCGGCTGGAAACACCATATATTTT
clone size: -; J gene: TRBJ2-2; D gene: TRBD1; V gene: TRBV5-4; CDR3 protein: CASSRTGPNTGELFF; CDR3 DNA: TGTGCCAGCAGCCGGACAGGGCCGAACACCGGGGAGCTGTTTTTT
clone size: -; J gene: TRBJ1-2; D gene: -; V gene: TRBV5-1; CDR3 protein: CASSLLEGTGGYTF; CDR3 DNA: TGCGCCAGCAGCTTGCTGGAGGGTACTGGTGGCTACACCTTC
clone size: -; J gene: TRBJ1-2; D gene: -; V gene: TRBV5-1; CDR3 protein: CASSLRTANYGYTF; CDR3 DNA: TGCGCCAGCAGCTTAAGGACCGCCAACTATGGCTACACCTTC
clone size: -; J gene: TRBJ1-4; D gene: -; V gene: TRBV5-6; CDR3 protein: CASSSEGSYGKLFF; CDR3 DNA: TGTGCCAGCAGCTCGGAAGGTTCCTACGGGAAACTGTTTTTT
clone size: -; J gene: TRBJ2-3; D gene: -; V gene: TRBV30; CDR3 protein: CAWRNRESTDTQYF; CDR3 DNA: TGTGCCTGGCGAAACAGGGAGAGCACAGATACGCAGTATTTT
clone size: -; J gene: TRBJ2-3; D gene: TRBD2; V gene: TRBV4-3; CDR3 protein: CASSQAPRGGSSDTQYF; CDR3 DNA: TGCGCCAGCAGCCAGGCGCCCCGGGGCGGGAGTTCAGATACGCAGTATTTT
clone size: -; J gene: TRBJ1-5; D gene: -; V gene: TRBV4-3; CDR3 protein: CASSQVPANQPQHF; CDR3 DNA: TGCGCCAGCAGCCAAGTCCCCGCCAATCAGCCCCAGCATTTT
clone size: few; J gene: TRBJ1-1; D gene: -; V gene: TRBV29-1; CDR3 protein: CSASGRVADTEAFF; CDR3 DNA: TGCAGCGCCTCGGGGCGTGTGGCGGACACTGAAGCTTTCTTT
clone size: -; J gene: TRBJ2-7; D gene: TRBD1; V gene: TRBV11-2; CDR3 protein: CASSLTGTETYEQYF; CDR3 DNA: TGTGCCAGCAGCTTAACCGGGACAGAGACCTACGAGCAGTACTTC
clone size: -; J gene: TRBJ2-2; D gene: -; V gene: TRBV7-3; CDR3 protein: CASSGSAGELFF; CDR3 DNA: TGTGCCAGCAGCGGTAGCGCCGGGGAGCTGTTTTTT
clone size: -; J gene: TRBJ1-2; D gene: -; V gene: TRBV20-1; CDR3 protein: CSASYNYGYTF; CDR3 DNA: TGCAGTGCTAGTTACAACTATGGCTACACCTTC
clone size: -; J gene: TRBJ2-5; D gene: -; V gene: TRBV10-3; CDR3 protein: CAISDREAMAQYF; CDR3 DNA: TGTGCCATCAGTGACAGGGAAGCTATGGCCCAGTACTTC
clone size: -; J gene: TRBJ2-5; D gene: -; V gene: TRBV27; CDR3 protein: CASSSSGLETQYF; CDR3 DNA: TGTGCCAGCAGTTCCAGCGGTCTAGAGACCCAGTACTTC
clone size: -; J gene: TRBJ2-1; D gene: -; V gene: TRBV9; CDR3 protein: CASSLNVGGSYNEQFF; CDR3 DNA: TGTGCCAGCAGCCTCAACGTTGGCGGTTCCTACAATGAGCAGTTCTTC
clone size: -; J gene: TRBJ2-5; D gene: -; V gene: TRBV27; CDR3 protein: CASSLRARQERQETQYF; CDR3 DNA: TGTGCCAGCAGTCTAAGGGCGAGGCAGGAGAGACAAGAGACCCAGTACTTC
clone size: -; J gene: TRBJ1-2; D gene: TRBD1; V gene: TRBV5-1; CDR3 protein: CASTQQTGGNYGYTF; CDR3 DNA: TGCGCCAGCACTCAGCAGACAGGGGGCAACTATGGCTACACCTTC
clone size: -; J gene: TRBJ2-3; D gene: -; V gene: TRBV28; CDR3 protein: CASSLRRESDTQYF; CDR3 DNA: TGTGCCAGCAGTTTACGTAGGGAATCAGATACGCAGTATTTT
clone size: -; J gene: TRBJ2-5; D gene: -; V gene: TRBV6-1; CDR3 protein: CASSETVSETQYF; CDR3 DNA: TGTGCCAGCAGTGAGACAGTAAGCGAGACCCAGTACTTC
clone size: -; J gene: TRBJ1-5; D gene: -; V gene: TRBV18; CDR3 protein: CASGRDSNQPQHF; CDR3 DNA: TGTGCCAGCGGAAGGGATAGCAATCAGCCCCAGCATTTT
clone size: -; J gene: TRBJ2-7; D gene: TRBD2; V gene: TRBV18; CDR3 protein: CASSPVISGSLEQYF; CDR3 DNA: TGTGCCAGCTCACCGGTAATTAGCGGGAGCCTCGAGCAGTACTTC
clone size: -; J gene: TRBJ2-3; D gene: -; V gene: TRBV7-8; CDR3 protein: CASSLALSADTQYF; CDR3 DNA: TGTGCCAGCAGCTTAGCGTTGTCCGCAGATACGCAGTATTTT
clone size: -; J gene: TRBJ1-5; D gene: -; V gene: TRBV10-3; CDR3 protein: CAISESAGVNQPQHF; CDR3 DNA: TGTGCCATCAGTGAGTCGGCAGGGGTGAATCAGCCCCAGCATTTT
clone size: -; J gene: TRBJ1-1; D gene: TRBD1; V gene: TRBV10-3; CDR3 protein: CAISTTGWKEAFF; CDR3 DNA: TGTGCCATCAGTACGACAGGGTGGAAAGAAGCTTTCTTT
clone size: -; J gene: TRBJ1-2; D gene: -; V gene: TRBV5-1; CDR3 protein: CASSLPGTPGYTF; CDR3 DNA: TGCGCCAGCAGCTTACCCGGGACACCTGGCTACACCTTC
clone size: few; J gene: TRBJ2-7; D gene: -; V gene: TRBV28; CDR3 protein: CASSSSYEQYF; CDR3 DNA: TGTGCCAGCAGTTCATCCTACGAGCAGTACTTC
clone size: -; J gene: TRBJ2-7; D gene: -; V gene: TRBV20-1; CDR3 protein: CSARRPPEQYF; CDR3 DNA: TGCAGTGCGAGAAGGCCGCCTGAGCAGTACTTC
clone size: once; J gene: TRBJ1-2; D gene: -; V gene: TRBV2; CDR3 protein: CASSTQGGNYGYTF; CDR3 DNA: TGTGCCAGCAGTACACAGGGAGGGAACTATGGCTACACCTTC
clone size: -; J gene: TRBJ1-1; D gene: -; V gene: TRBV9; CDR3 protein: CASSTSGFTEAFF; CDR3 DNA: TGTGCCAGCAGCACCTCAGGGTTCACTGAAGCTTTCTTT
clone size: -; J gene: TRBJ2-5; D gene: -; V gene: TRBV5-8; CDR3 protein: CASSLGQKETQYF; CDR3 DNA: TGTGCCAGCAGCTTGGGACAGAAAGAGACCCAGTACTTC
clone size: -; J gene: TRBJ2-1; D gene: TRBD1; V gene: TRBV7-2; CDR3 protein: CASSLDRGGGNEQFF; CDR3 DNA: TGTGCCAGCAGCCTTGACAGGGGAGGAGGCAATGAGCAGTTCTTC
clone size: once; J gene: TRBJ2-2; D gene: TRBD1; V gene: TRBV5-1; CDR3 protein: CASSGQGVYTGELFF; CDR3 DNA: TGCGCCAGCAGCGGACAGGGGGTTTACACCGGGGAGCTGTTTTTT
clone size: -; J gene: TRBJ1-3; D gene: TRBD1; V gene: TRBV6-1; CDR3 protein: CASTSQHRGWGTIYF; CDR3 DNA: TGTGCCAGCACCTCCCAACACAGGGGTTGGGGCACCATATATTTT
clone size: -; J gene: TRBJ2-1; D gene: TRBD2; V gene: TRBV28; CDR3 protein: CASSLSPSGNLNEQFF; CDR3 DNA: TGTGCCAGCAGTTTATCCCCTAGCGGTAACCTTAATGAGCAGTTCTTC
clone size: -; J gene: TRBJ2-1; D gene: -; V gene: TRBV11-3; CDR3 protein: CASSPDPYPGNEQFF; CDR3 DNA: TGTGCCAGCAGCCCGGACCCTTACCCGGGGAATGAGCAGTTCTTC
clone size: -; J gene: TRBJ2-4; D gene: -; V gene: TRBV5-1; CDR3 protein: CASSLVQGSDIQYF; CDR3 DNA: TGCGCCAGCAGCTTGGTTCAGGGGTCGGACATTCAGTACTTC
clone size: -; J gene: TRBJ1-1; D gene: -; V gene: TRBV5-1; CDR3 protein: CASSSGFEAFF; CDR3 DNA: TGCGCCAGCAGCTCGGGCTTTGAAGCTTTCTTT
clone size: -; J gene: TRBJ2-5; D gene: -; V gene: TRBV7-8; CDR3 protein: CASSLKAGGETQYF; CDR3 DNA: TGTGCCAGCAGCTTGAAGGCTGGGGGTGAGACCCAGTACTTC
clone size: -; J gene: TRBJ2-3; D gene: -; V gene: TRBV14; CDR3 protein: CASSPYNFPSSDTQYF; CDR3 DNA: TGTGCCAGCAGCCCTTATAACTTCCCGTCGTCGGATACGCAGTATTTT
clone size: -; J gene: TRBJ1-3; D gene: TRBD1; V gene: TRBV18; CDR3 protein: CASSPDRAGNTIYF; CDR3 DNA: TGTGCCAGCTCACCGGACAGGGCTGGAAACACCATATATTTT
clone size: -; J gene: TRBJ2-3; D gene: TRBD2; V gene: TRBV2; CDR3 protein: CASSEYRAGEGTQYF; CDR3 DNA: TGTGCCAGCAGTGAATATAGAGCGGGAGAGGGTACGCAGTATTTT
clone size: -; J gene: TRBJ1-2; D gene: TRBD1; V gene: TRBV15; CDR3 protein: CATGPGQGKDGYTF; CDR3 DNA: TGTGCCACCGGCCCGGGACAGGGGAAGGATGGCTACACCTTC
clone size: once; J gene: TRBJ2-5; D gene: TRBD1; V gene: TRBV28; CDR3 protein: CASSSETGGRETQYF; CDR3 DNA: TGTGCCAGCAGTTCGGAAACAGGGGGCCGTGAGACCCAGTACTTC
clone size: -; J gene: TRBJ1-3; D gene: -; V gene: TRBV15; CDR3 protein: CATSRGGSSTGNTIYF; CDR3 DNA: TGTGCCACCAGCCGGGGAGGGTCCTCGACTGGAAACACCATATATTTT
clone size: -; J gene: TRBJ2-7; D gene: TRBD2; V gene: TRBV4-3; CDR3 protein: CASSQEYSGRHYEQYF; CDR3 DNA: TGCGCCAGCAGCCAAGAGTATAGCGGGAGACACTACGAGCAGTACTTC
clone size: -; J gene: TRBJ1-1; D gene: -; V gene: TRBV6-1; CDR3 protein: CASSEAPGLNTEAFF; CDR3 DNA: TGTGCCAGCAGTGAAGCGCCAGGACTGAACACTGAAGCTTTCTTT
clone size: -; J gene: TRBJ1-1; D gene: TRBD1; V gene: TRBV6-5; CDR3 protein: CASRFSDRVEAFF; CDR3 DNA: TGTGCCAGCAGATTTTCGGACAGGGTGGAAGCTTTCTTT
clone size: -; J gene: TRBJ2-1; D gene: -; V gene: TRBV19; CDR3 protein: CASSTSPQGNNEQFF; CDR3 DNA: TGTGCCAGTAGTACTAGCCCCCAAGGCAACAATGAGCAGTTCTTC
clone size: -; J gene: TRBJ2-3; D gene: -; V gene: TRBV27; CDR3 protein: CASSTVSGAPTSTDTQYF; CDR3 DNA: TGTGCCAGCAGTACCGTTAGCGGAGCTCCCACTAGCACAGATACGCAGTATTTT
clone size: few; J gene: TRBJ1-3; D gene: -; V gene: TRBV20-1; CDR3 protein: CSAPSGNTIYF; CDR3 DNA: TGCAGTGCCCCCTCTGGAAACACCATATATTTT
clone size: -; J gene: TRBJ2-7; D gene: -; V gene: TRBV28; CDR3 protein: CASTPARTLSYEQYF; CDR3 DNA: TGTGCCAGCACTCCCGCTCGGACACTCTCCTACGAGCAGTACTTC
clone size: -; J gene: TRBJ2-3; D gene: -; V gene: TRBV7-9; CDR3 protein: CASSFPRGAGDTQYF; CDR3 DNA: TGTGCCAGCAGCTTTCCGAGGGGGGCAGGAGATACGCAGTATTTT